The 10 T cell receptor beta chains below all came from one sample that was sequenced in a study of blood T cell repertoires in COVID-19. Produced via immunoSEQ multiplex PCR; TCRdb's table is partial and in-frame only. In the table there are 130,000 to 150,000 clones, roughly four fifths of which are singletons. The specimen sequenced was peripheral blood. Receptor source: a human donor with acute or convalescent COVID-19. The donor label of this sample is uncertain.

DNA of the CDR3: TGCGCCAGCAGCTTAACAGACACCGGGGAGCTGTTTTTT. It translates to CASSLTDTGELFF. This rearrangement joins TRBV5-1 to TRBJ2-2; no firm D call. Trimming cost V 2 bases and J 3 bases, with 5 bases left between them. The germline CDR1 and CDR2 sequences are SGHRS and YFSETQ. The CDR3 is made up of 13 amino acids.

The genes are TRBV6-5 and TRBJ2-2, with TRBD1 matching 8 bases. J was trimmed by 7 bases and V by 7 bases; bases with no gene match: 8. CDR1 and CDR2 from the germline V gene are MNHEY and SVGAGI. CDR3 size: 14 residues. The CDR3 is CASKSGGKNGELFF. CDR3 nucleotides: TGTGCCAGCAAATCAGGGGGCAAAAACGGGGAGCTGTTTTTT.

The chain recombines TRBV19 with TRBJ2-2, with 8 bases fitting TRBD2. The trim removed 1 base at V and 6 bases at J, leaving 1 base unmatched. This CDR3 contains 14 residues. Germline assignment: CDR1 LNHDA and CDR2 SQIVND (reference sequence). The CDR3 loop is CASSIAGLAGELFF. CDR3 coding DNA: TGTGCCAGTAGTATAGCGGGACTAGCCGGGGAGCTGTTTTTT.

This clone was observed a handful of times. The DNA of the CDR3 is TGTGCCAGCAGTTGGTCTCAGGGAATCTACGAGCAGTACGTC. This gives the protein CASSWSQGIYEQYV. The chain recombines TRBV6-6 with TRBJ2-7, with D tentatively TRBD1 (5 bases). Trimming cost V 4 bases and J 3 bases, with 13 bases left between them. The CDR3 consists of 14 residues. The germline V gene has CDR1 MNHNY and CDR2 SVGAGI (reference sequence).

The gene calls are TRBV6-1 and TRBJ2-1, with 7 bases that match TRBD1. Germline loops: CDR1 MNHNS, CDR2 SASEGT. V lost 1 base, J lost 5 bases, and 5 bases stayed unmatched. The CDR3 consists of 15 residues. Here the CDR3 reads CASSEERDSHNEQFF. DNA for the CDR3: TGTGCCAGCAGTGAAGAGAGGGACAGCCACAATGAGCAGTTCTTC.

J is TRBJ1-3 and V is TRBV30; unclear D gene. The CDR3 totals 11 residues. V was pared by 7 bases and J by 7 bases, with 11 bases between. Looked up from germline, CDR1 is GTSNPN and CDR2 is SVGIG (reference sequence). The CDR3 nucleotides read TGTGCCTTCCAGACTATTAACACCATATATTTT. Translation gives CAFQTINTIYF.

The CDR3 DNA is TGTGCCAGCTCACCGGGACAGAAGGGCAATCAGCCCCAGCATTTT. Translated, it gives CASSPGQKGNQPQHF. The chain combines TRBV18 with TRBJ1-5, with 7 positions matching TRBD1. The V segment lost 3 bases and the J segment 2 bases; nucleotides outside the gene matches: 4. The germline CDR1 and CDR2 sequences are KGHSH and LQKENI. The CDR3 has 15 amino acids. Full variable domain (remainder filled in from reference TRBV18 and TRBJ1-5): NAGVMQNPRHLVRRRGQEARLRCSPMKGHSHVYWYRQLPEEGLKFMVYLQKENIIDESGMPKERFSAEFPKEGPSILRIQQVVRGDSAAYFCASSPGQKGNQPQHFGDGTRLSIL.

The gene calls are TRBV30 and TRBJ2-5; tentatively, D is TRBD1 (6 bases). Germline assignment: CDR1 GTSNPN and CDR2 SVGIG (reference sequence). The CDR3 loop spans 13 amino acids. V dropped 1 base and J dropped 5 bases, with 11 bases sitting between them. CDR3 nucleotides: TGTGCCTGGAGTGCTACAGGGTGGGAGACCCAGTACTTC. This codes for CAWSATGWETQYF. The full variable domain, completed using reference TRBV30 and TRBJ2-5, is SQTIHQWPATLVQPVGSPLSLECTVEGTSNPNLYWYRQAAGRGLQLLFYSVGIGQISSEVPQNLSASRPQDRQFILSSKKLLLSDSGFYLCAWSATGWETQYFGPGTRLLVL.

Here the CDR3 DNA reads TGTGCCAGTAGGCGGGACAGGGGGCAGAGTTCACCCCTCCACTTT. Its translation is CASRRDRGQSSPLHF. This chain uses TRBV19 with TRBJ1-6; 12 nucleotides match TRBD1. CDR3 size: 15 residues. The trim removed 6 bases at V and 9 bases at J, leaving 6 bases unmatched. In germline, CDR1 is LNHDA, CDR2 SQIVND (reference sequence).

In nucleotides, the CDR3 is TGTGCCACCAGTGATTTACCGCGGGGGGGGGACACAGATACGCAGTATTTT. Translation: CATSDLPRGGDTDTQYF. The V gene is TRBV24-1, the J gene TRBJ2-3; 9 nucleotides match TRBD2. This CDR3 is 17 amino acids long. CDR1 is KGHDR, CDR2 SFDVKD, per germline. With 1 base clipped from V and 2 bases from J, the junction kept 6 bases outside the gene matches.